This T cell receptor (beta chain) emerged from a study of blood T cell repertoires in COVID-19. Per the original data handling: It was from reference gene primer amplification that nucleated cell counts were estimated. The assay was immunoSEQ multiplex PCR, and TCRdb's table has in-frame clones only and misses some. For V, J and clone size, that table is used; D and trimming come from the DNA. This sample has around 56,000 clones, with roughly three quarters found just once. V lost 7 bases and J lost 0, with 15 bases in between. Germline CDR1 LNHDA, CDR2 SQIVND (reference sequence). The length of the CDR3 is 16 residues.

The rearrangement uses TRBV19 and TRBJ2-2, with a tentative D call TRBD2 (5 bases). The sample consisted of peripheral blood. The origin of this receptor is a man in his sixties with acute or convalescent COVID-19. DNA for the CDR3: TGTGCCAGTACCCCCGGAGGCGGATCGAACACCGGGGAGCTGTTTTTT. Its translation: CASTPGGGSNTGELFF. The full variable domain, completed using reference TRBV19 and TRBJ2-2, is DGGITQSPKYLFRKEGQNVTLSCEQNLNHDAMYWYRQDPGQGLRLIYYSQIVNDFQKGDIAEGYSVSREKKESFPLTVTSAQKNPTAFYLCASTPGGGSNTGELFFGEGSRLTVL.